This T cell receptor (beta chain) was recovered during a study of cytotoxic CD8 clonotypes in ibrutinib-treated CLL. General study results and limits: The clonality went up when patients responded to ibrutinib and dropped back toward baseline at progression. Pretreatment clonality was elevated relative to age-matched healthy donors and paralleled circulating CD8+ T-cell counts. Public clonotypes (which were uncommon) either contracted or remained stable on treatment.

This CDR3 comprises 13 residues. Germline values: CDR1 MNHEY, CDR2 SVGAGI. V dropped 2 bases and J dropped 12; count of bases not matched to a gene: 7. Sequencing was performed with immunoSEQ multiplex PCR; in TCRdb, only in-frame clones are kept and a portion is missing. The table has 200,000 to 250,000 clones, 60% to 75% seen once. For this clone: The target antigen is unknown.

The V call is TRBV6-5, the J call TRBJ2-1, with 7 positions matching TRBD2. The sequenced sample was PBMCs, obtained after 24 months of ibrutinib treatment. The receptor was isolated from a human donor with chronic lymphocytic leukemia. For the CDR3, the DNA is TGTGCCAGCAGTTACACACAGACTAGCTCGCAGTTCTTC. As protein: CASSYTQTSSQFF.